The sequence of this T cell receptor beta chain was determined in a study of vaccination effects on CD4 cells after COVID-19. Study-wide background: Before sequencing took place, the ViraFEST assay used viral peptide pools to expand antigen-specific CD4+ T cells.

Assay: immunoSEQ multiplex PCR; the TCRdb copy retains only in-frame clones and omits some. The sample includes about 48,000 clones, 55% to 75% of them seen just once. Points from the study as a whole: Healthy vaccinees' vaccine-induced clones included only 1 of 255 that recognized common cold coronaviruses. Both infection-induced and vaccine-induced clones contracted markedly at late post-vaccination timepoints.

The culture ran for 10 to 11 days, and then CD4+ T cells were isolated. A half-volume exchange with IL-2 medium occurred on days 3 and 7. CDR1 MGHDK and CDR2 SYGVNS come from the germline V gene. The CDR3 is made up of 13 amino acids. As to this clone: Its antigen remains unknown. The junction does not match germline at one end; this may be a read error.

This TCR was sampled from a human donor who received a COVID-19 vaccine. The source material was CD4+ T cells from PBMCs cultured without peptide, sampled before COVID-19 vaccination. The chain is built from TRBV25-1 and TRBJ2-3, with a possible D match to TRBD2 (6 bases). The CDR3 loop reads CASSDRGTADLDF. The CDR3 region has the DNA TGTGCCAGCAGTGATCGGGGGACCGCGGACTTGGATTTT.